This TCR beta chain is drawn from a study of blood T cell repertoires in COVID-19 (dated by TCRdb to about 2020). About the investigation overall: Samples covering the acute and convalescent phases of COVID-19 were provided by collaborators in the United States, Italy and Spain. The samples were drawn from the first 160 participants of the ongoing ImmuneRACE study and from over a thousand subjects provided by 6 global collaborators. A freely available public database, intended as a resource for researchers studying the immune response to SARS-CoV-2, is where the repertoires were released. The material from the prospective study consisted of cDNA or gDNA derived from T cells, B-cell-depleted T cells, or PBMCs. Where available, HLA class I and class II types were taken from metadata supplied by the sample provider and were not determined by assay-based typing. Deeply sampled blood TCRbeta repertoires from subjects exposed to, actively infected with, or recovered from COVID-19 were included in the dataset. Nearly every sample came with metadata listing a de-identified subject ID, COVID-19 status, age in years and sex.

Worth noting for this clone: Its antigen has not been determined. Base-call qualities are not available, and no considerably larger clone is one nucleotide away.

Broader findings and caveats from the paper: The quantity of clinical and demographic metadata differed by source and by participant and was supplied without curation.

One collaborating source in Seattle enrolled patients while the patients were actively infected and followed the patients over time throughout the course of disease. The collaborating institutions used their own protocols to collect whole blood in K2EDTA tubes. Collaborator samples were shipped for TCRbeta analysis as frozen whole blood, isolated PBMCs, or DNA extracted from either sample type. TCRbeta CDR3 regions were amplified from genomic DNA using the immunoSEQ Assay, a bias-controlled multiplex PCR. The study's own analysis went as follows. The number of nucleated cells in each sample was estimated from the amplification of reference gene primers within the assay. Sequence reads were collapsed and filtered to measure the absolute abundance of every unique TCRbeta CDR3 rearrangement. Productive Simpson clonality was computed per sample as the square root of Simpson's diversity index over productive rearrangements. TCRdb carries this immuneACCESS record with in-frame sequences only. Its versions omit some clonotypes, under half of them owing to an unresolved V gene in the studies checked, with the rest unexplained. Clone size and V and J calls were adopted from that table, with D and trimming inferred from the DNA. In all, the sample holds about 300,000 clones, and roughly 90% of those were seen once. About 7% of the sample comes from the top ten.

From the cysteine through the phenylalanine, the CDR3 covers 16 amino acids. Only CDR3 DNA is held: 48 bases, read in frame from base 1. Germline trimming: 5 bases from V, 4 bases from J; junction bases outside gene matches: 7. CDR1 and CDR2 (SGHAT, FQNNGV) derive from the germline V gene. The receptor chain draws on TRBV11-2 and TRBJ2-2, with 10 bases matching TRBD2. This TCR derives from a woman in her 30s with COVID-19, enrolled during active disease. Sequencing was carried out using peripheral blood. CDR3 region: CASSGPSGSTTGELFF. The DNA sequence reads TGTGCCAGCAGCGGTCCTAGCGGGAGTACCACCGGGGAGCTGTTTTTT.